These 9 T cell receptor beta chains were sequenced from one sample in a study of T-cell reconstitution after alpha-beta-depleted transplantation in children. Unique molecular identifiers featured in how the TCRbeta library was prepared. One entry per CDR3 protein, called by TCRdb with MiXCR from the PCR reads. The sample holds over 550,000 distinct CDR3 sequences; about 11% are singletons and the top ten take about 4.3%. The sample was PBMCs from the stem cell graft donor, taken from the stem cell graft. The receptors here all came from a human donor who donated a stem cell graft to a child with acute myeloid leukemia.

This clonotype was detected many times. This chain joins TRBV24-1 and TRBJ2-1; 7 bases are a match to TRBD2. Germline V gives CDR1 KGHDR, CDR2 SFDVKD. The CDR3 length is 16 residues. Trimming removed 3 bases from V and 2 bases from J; junction bases left unmatched: 6. CDR3 sequence (DNA): TGTGCCACCAGTGATGCCGGGACTACCGCCTACAATGAGCAGTTCTTC. Translated: CATSDAGTTAYNEQFF.

The rearrangement uses TRBV28 and TRBJ2-2, with a possible D match to TRBD1 (6 bases). V was trimmed by 6 bases and J by 0 bases, leaving 8 bases between them. Germline assignment: CDR1 MDHEN and CDR2 SYDVKM. CDR3 length: 14 amino acids. CDR3 residues: CASRDSSNTGELFF. For the CDR3, the DNA is TGTGCCAGCAGGGACAGCTCGAACACCGGGGAGCTGTTTTTT.

The chain recombines TRBV29-1 with TRBJ2-5; 9 bases line up with TRBD1. Germline CDR1 is SQVTM and CDR2 is ANQGSEA. This CDR3 has 15 amino acids. Trimming removed 0 bases from V and 2 bases from J; junction bases left unmatched: 4. The CDR3 spells CSVEEGQGIQETQYF. The CDR3 region has the DNA TGCAGCGTTGAAGAGGGACAGGGAATTCAAGAGACCCAGTACTTC.

V is TRBV5-1 and J is TRBJ2-1, with TRBD1 matching over 9 bases. V was pared by 0 bases and J by 1 base, with 2 bases of the junction left unmatched. The CDR3 totals 16 residues. Germline CDR1 and CDR2: SGHRS and YFSETQ. The CDR3: CASSLGGTGSYNEQFF. The CDR3 DNA follows: TGCGCCAGCAGCTTGGGAGGGACAGGGTCCTACAATGAGCAGTTCTTC.

The J gene is TRBJ2-1, the V gene TRBV20-1; TRBD2 matches at 7 bases. Germline loops: CDR1 DFQATT, CDR2 SNEGSKA (reference sequence). The CDR3 consists of 14 residues. V was clipped by 4 bases and J by 3 bases; unmatched bases: 6. The DNA for the CDR3 is TGCAGTGCTATGGAGGGACTACTCTACAATGAGCAGTTCTTC. It is translated as CSAMEGLLYNEQFF.

This sequence joins TRBV4-2 and TRBJ2-7; 8 bases align to TRBD2. Trimming took 0 bases from V and 2 from J; bases not matched to a gene: 6. CDR3 length: 16 residues. In germline, CDR1 is LGHNA, CDR2 YNFKEQ. For the CDR3, the DNA is TGTGCCAGCAGCCAAGATCGGGGGGGTTCCCCCTACGAGCAGTACTTC. The encoded protein is CASSQDRGGSPYEQYF.

This clonotype was found many times. The genes are TRBV12-3 or TRBV12-4 and TRBJ2-7, with D uncertain. Trimming removed 2 bases from V and 0 bases from J, with 5 bases in between. This CDR3 has 13 residues. The CDR3 bases are TGTGCCAGCAGTTTAACAGTCTCCTACGAGCAGTACTTC. As protein: CASSLTVSYEQYF.

Worth noting for this clonotype: The conserved final phenylalanine or tryptophan is absent from the CDR3, which likely points to a read error. The V and J genes are TRBV6-4 and TRBJ2-7; 8 bases match TRBD2. The junction had 7 bases not matched to a gene; V was cut back by 6 bases and J by 3 bases. Per germline, CDR1 MRHNA and CDR2 SNTAGT. There are 14 residues in the CDR3. The CDR3 bases are TGTGCCAGCAGAACTAGCGGAAAAAACTACGAGCAGTACTAC. This codes for CASRTSGKNYEQYY.

This clonotype has at least ten counts. One end of the junction fails to match germline, which may point to a read error. V is TRBV7-7 and J is TRBJ2-5; TRBD2 might be the D (6 bases). This CDR3 spans 13 amino acids. Germline values: CDR1 SSHAT, CDR2 FNYEAQ (reference sequence). Written as DNA, the CDR3 is TGTGCTAGCAGCCATGGAGGGATCGAGACCCAGTACTTC. Amino acids: CASSHGGIETQYF. Supplemented by reference TRBV7-7 and TRBJ2-5, the full variable domain reads GAGVSQSPRYKVTKRGQDVTLRCDPISSHATLYWYQQALGQGPEFLTYFNYEAQPDKSGLPSDRFSAERPEGSISTLTIQRTEQRDSAMYRCASSHGGIETQYFGPGTRLLVL.